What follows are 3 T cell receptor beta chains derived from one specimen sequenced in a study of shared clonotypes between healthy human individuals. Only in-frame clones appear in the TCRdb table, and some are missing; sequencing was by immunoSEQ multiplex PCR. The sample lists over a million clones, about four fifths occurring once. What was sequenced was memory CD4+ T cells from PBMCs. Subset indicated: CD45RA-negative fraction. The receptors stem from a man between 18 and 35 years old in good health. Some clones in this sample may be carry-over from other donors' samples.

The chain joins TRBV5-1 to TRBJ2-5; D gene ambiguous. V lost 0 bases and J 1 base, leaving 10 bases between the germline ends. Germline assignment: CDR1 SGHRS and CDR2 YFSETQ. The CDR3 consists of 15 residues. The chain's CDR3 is CASSLVPGTQETQYF. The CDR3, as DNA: TGCGCCAGCAGCTTGGTTCCGGGTACCCAAGAGACCCAGTACTTC.

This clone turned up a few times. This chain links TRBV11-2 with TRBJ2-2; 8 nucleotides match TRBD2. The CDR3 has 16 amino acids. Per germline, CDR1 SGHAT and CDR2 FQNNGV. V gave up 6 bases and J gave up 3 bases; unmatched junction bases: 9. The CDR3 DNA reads TGTGCCAGCAGACTTTTAGCGGGAACTGACACCGGGGAGCTGTTTTTT. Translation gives CASRLLAGTDTGELFF.

The CDR3 region is CASSPLPDAYEQYF. The CDR3, as DNA: TGTGCCAGCTCACCACTCCCTGACGCCTACGAGCAGTACTTC. The chain employs TRBV18 and TRBJ2-7; D is undetermined. This CDR3 spans 14 amino acids. The germline V gene encodes CDR1 KGHSH and CDR2 LQKENI. Trimming stripped 1 base from V and 2 bases from J, with 9 bases between.